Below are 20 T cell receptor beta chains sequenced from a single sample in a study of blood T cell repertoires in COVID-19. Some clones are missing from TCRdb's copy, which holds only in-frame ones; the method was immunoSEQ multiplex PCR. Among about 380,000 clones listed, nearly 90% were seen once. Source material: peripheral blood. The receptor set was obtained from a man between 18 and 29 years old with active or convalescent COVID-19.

The CDR3 sequence: CATQRGGGEQFF. The CDR3, as DNA: TGTGCCACCCAGCGGGGTGGGGGTGAGCAGTTCTTC. This rearrangement joins TRBV27 to TRBJ2-1; TRBD2 agrees at 7 bases. The CDR3 consists of 12 residues. V was pared by 10 bases and J by 9 bases, with 9 bases of the junction left unmatched. Germline lookup yields CDR1 MNHEY and CDR2 SMNVEV (reference sequence).

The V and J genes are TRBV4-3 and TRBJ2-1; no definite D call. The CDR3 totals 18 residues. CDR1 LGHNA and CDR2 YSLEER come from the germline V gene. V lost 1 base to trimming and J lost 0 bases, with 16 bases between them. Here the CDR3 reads CASSQVTSSSSSYNEQFF. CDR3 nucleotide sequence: TGCGCCAGCAGCCAAGTAACGTCTAGTTCCTCCTCCTACAATGAGCAGTTCTTC.

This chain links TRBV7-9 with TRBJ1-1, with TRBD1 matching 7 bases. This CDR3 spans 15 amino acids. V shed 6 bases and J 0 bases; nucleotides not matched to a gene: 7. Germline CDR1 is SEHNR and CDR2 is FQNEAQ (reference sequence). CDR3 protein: CASRTDRVVNTEAFF. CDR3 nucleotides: TGTGCCAGCAGAACAGACAGGGTTGTGAACACTGAAGCTTTCTTT.

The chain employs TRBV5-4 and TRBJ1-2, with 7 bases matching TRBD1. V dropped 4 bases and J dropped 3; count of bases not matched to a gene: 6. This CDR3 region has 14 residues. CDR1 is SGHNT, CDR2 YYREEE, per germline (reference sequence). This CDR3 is CASSEGQSYYGYTF. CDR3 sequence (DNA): TGTGCCAGCAGCGAGGGACAGAGCTACTATGGCTACACCTTC.

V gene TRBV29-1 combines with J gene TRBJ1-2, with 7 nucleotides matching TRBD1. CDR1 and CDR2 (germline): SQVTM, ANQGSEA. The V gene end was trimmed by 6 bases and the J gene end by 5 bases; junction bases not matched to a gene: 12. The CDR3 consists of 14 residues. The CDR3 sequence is CSVQDRGREYGYTF. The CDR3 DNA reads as TGCAGCGTCCAGGATAGGGGGCGCGAGTATGGCTACACCTTC.

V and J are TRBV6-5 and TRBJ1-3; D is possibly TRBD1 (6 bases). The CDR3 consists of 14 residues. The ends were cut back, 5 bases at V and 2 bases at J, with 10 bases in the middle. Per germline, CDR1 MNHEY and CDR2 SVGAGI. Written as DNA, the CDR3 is TGTGCCAGCAGTCCTACAGGGCCTGGAAACACCATATATTTT. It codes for CASSPTGPGNTIYF.

The CDR3 protein is CATSPDREARYTF. CDR3 coding DNA: TGTGCCACCAGTCCGGACAGGGAGGCCCGCTACACCTTC. The chain couples TRBV24-1 to TRBJ1-2, with 8 bases that match TRBD1. CDR1 KGHDR and CDR2 SFDVKD come from the germline V gene. V lost 6 bases and J lost 9; bases outside the gene matches: 8. This CDR3 contains 13 residues.

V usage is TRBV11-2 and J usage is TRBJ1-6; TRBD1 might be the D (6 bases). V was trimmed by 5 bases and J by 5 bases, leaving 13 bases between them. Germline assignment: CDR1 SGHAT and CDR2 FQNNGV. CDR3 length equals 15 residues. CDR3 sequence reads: CASSLGQRNNSPLHF. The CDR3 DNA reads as TGTGCCAGCAGCCTTGGACAGCGAAATAATTCACCCCTCCACTTT.

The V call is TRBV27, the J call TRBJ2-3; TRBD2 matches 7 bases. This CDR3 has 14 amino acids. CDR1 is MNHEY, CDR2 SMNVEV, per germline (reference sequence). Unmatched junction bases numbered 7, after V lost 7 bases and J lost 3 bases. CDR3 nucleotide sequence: TGTGCCAGCACCCCTAGCGGCCGGACAGATACGCAGTATTTT. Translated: CASTPSGRTDTQYF.

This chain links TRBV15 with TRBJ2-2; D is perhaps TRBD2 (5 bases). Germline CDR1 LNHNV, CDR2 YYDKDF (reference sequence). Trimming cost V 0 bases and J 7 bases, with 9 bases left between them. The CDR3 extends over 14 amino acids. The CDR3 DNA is TGTGCCACCAGCAGAGATTCCGGAGGCGGGGAGCTGTTTTTT. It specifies CATSRDSGGGELFF.

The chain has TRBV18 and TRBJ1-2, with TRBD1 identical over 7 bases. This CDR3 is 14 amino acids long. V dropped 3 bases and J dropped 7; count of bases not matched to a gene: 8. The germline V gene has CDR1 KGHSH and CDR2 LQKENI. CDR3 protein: CASSPDLGGGGYTF. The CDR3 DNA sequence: TGTGCCAGCTCACCGGACCTAGGGGGCGGTGGCTACACCTTC. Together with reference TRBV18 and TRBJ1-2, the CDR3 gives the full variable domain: NAGVMQNPRHLVRRRGQEARLRCSPMKGHSHVYWYRQLPEEGLKFMVYLQKENIIDESGMPKERFSAEFPKEGPSILRIQQVVRGDSAAYFCASSPDLGGGGYTFGSGTRLTVV.

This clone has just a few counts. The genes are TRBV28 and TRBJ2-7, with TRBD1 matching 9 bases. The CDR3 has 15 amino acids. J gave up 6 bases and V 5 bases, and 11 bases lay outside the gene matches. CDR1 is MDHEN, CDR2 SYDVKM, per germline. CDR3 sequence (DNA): TGTGCCAGCAGTCCTATGGACAGGGGTTCGTCCGAGCAGTACTTC. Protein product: CASSPMDRGSSEQYF.

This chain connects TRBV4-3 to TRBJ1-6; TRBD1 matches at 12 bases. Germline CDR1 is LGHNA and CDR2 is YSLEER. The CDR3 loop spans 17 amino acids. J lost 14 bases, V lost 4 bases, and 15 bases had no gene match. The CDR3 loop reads CASSLGPPGQGATSLHF. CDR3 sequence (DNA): TGCGCCAGCAGCCTCGGCCCACCGGGACAGGGGGCTACTTCCCTCCACTTT.

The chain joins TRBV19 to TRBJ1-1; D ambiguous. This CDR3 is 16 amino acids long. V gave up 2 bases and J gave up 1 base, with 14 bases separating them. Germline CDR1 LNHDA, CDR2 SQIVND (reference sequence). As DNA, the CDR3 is TGTGCCAGTAGTATACGTTCGGGGTCCTCGAACACTGAAGCTTTCTTT. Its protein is CASSIRSGSSNTEAFF.

This CDR3 reads CASSLVPSEQYF. CDR3 DNA: TGTGCCAGCAGCTTGGTCCCCAGCGAGCAGTACTTC. This chain uses TRBV5-6 with TRBJ2-7; D is ambiguous. CDR1 and CDR2 (germline): SGHDT, YYEEEE. Trimming removed 0 bases at V and 6 bases at J, with 7 bases between. The CDR3 length is 12 residues. Drawing the rest from reference TRBV5-6 and TRBJ2-7, the complete variable domain is DAGVTQSPTHLIKTRGQQVTLRCSPKSGHDTVSWYQQALGQGPQFIFQYYEEEERQRGNFPDRFSGHQFPNYSSELNVNALLLGDSALYLCASSLVPSEQYFGPGTRLTVT.

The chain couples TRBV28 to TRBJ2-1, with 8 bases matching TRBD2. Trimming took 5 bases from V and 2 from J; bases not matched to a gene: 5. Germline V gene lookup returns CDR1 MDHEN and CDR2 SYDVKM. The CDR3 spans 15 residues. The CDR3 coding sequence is TGTGCCAGCAGTCCCCGGGAGGGCCCCTACAATGAGCAGTTCTTC. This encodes CASSPREGPYNEQFF. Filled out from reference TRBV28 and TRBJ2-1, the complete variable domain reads DVKVTQSSRYLVKRTGEKVFLECVQDMDHENMFWYRQDPGLGLRLIYFSYDVKMKEKGDIPEGYSVSREKKERFSLILESASTNQTSMYLCASSPREGPYNEQFFGPGTRLTVL.

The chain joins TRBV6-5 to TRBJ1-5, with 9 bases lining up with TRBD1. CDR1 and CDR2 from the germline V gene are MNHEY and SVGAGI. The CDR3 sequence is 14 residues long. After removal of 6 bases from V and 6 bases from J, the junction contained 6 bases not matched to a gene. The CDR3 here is CASRPGQGIQPQHF. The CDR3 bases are TGTGCCAGCAGGCCGGGACAGGGAATTCAGCCCCAGCATTTT.

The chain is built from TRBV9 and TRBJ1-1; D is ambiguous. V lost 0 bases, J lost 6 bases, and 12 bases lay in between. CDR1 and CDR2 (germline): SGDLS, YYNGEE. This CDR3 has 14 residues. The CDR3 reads CASSVVAGNPEAFF. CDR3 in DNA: TGTGCCAGCAGCGTAGTGGCGGGTAACCCTGAAGCTTTCTTT. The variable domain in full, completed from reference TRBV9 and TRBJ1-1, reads DSGVTQTPKHLITATGQRVTLRCSPRSGDLSVYWYQQSLDQGLQFLIQYYNGEERAKGNILERFSAQQFPDLHSELNLSSLELGDSALYFCASSVVAGNPEAFFGQGTRLTVV.

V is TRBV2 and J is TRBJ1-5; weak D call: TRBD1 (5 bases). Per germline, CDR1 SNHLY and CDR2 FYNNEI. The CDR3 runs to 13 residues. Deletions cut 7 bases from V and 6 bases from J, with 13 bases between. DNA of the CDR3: TGTGCCAGCAATAGTGGCAGGGTTCAGCCCCAGCATTTT. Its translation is CASNSGRVQPQHF.

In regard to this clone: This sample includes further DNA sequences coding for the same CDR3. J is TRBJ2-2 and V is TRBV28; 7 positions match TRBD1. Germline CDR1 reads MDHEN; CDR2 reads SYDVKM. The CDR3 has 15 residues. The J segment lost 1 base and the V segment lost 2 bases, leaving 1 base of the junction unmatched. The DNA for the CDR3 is TGTGCCAGCAGTTTACGACAGGGGAACACCGGGGAGCTGTTTTTT. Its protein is CASSLRQGNTGELFF.